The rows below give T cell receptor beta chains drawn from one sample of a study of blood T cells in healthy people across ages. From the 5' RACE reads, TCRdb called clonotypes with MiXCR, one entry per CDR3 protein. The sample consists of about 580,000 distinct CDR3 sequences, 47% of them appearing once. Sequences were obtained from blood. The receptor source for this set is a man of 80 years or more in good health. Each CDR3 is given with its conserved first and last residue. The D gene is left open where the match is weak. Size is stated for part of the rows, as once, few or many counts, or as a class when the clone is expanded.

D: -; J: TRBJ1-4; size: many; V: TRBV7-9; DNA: TGTGCCAGCAGCTTATCGCCGTCTGAAAAACTGTTTTTT; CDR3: CASSLSPSEKLFF
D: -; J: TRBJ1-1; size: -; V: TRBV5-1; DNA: TGCGCCAGCAGCCCCAACAGGGCAAGTACTGAAGCTTTCTTT; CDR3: CASSPNRASTEAFF
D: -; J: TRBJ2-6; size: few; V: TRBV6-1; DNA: TGTGCCAGCAGAAGCGGCACTGGGGCCAACGTCCTGACTTTC; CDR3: CASRSGTGANVLTF
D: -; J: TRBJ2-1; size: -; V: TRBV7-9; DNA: TGTGCCAGCAGAACCGACTCAGGAAACAGTCCCGAGCAGTTCTTC; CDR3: CASRTDSGNSPEQFF
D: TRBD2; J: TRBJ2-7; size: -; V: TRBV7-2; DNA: TGTGCCAGCAGTCCTCTGCTAGCGGCATATGAGCAGTACTTC; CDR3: CASSPLLAAYEQYF
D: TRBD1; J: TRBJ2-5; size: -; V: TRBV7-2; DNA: TGTGCCAGCAGCTTAAGCCTGGGACAGGGGAAAGAGACCCAGTACTTC; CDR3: CASSLSLGQGKETQYF
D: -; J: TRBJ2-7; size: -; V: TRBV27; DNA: TGTGCCAGCAGTCCGATCGGGGAAGCGTCTTCGTACGAGCAGTACTTC; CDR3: CASSPIGEASSYEQYF
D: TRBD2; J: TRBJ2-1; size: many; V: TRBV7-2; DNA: TGTGCCAGCAGCTTACGTAAGTCGGCTAGCGGGAGTAGCAATGAGCAGTTCTTC; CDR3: CASSLRKSASGSSNEQFF
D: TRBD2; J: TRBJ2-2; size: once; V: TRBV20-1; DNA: TGCAGTGCTGGAAGACTAGCGGGGGGAACCGGGGAGCTGTTTTTT; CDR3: CSAGRLAGGTGELFF
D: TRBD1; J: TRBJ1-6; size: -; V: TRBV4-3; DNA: TGCGCCAGCAGCCAAGATCTACGACAGGGGTATTCACCCCTCCACTTT; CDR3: CASSQDLRQGYSPLHF
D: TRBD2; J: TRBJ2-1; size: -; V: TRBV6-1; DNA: TGTGCCAGCAGACTAGCGGGAGGGTATGGTGAGCAGTTCTTC; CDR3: CASRLAGGYGEQFF
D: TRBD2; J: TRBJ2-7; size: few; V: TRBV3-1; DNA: TGTGCCAGCAGCCAAGGGGGGACTAGCGGGAGGTACGAGCAGTACTTC; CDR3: CASSQGGTSGRYEQYF
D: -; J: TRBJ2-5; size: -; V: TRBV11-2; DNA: TGTGCCAGCAGCTTAGAGGCTAGCCGCCAGACCCAGTACTTC; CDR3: CASSLEASRQTQYF
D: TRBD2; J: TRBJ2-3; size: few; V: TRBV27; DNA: TGTGCCAGCAGTTTATTGAGTAGCGGGGCGGTTAGCACAGATACGCAGTATTTT; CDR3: CASSLLSSGAVSTDTQYF
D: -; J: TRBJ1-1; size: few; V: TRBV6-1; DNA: TGTGCCAGCAGTGAAGCGGCAGGGGCGAACACTGAAGCTTTCTTT; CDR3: CASSEAAGANTEAFF
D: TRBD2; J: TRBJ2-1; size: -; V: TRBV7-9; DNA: TGTGCCAGCAGCACGACTAGCGGGAGAAATGAGCAGTTCTTC; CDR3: CASSTTSGRNEQFF
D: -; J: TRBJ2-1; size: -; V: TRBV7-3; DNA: TGTGCCAGCGCGAAAGGGGGGGAACGGGGTGAGCAGTTCTTC; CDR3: CASAKGGERGEQFF
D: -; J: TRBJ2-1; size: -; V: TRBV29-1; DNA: TGCAGCGTTGCCCAGGGCGATCCCTCCTACAATGAGCAGTTCTTC; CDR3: CSVAQGDPSYNEQFF
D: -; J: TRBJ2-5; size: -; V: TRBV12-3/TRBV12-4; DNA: TGTGCCAGCAGTTTAGAATCCCGGGGGGAGACCCAGTACTTC; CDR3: CASSLESRGETQYF
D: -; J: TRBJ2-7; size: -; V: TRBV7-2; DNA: TGTGCCAGCAGCTTAGTTTCCGGCCAACGCACCTTCTACGAGCAGTACTTC; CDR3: CASSLVSGQRTFYEQYF
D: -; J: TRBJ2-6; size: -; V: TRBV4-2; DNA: TGTGCCAGCAGCCAAGATCGAGAGCGGGCAGGGTTTGCTGGGGCCAACGTCCTGACTTTC; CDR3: CASSQDRERAGFAGANVLTF
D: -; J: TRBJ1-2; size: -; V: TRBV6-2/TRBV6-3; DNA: TGTGCCAGCAGTGGGACACGAGCTTATGGCTACACCTTC; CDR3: CASSGTRAYGYTF
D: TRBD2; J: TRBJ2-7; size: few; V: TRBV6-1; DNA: TGTGCCAGCAGCGGGACTAGCGGTTTAAGCTCCTACAATGAGCAGTACTTC; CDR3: CASSGTSGLSSYNEQYF
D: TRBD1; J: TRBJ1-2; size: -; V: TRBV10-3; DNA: TGTGCCATCAGTGAGCAAACCGGACAGGAAAACTATTATGGCTACACCTTC; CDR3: CAISEQTGQENYYGYTF
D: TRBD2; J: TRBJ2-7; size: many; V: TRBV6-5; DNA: TGTGCCAGCAGTTACTCGGGTGCTAGCGGGAGGTACCAAACCTACGAGCAGTACTTC; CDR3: CASSYSGASGRYQTYEQYF
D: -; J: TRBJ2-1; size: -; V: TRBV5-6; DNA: TGTGCCAGCAGCTTTACTCCTAATGAGCAGTTCTTC; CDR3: CASSFTPNEQFF
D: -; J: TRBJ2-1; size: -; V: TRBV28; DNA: TGTGCCAGCAGTCACCTAAACCCGAGCCTACTAGCAGCGGCCTACAATGAGCAGTTCTTC; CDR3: CASSHLNPSLLAAAYNEQFF
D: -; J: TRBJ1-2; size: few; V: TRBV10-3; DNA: TGTGCCATCAGTGAGTCGCAGACAGGTCCCTATGGCTACACCTTC; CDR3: CAISESQTGPYGYTF
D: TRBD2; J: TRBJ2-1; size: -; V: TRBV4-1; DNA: TGCGCCAGCAGCCAAGGTCGAGCGGGGGACAATGAGCAGTTCTTC; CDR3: CASSQGRAGDNEQFF
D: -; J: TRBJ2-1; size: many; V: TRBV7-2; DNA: TGTGCCAGCAGCTTGCGGTCCTACAATGAGCAGTTCTTC; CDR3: CASSLRSYNEQFF
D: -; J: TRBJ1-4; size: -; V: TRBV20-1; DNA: TGCAGTGCTAGGGAAGGAGGGACTAATGAAAAACTGTTTTTT; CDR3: CSAREGGTNEKLFF
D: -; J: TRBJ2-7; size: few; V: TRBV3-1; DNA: TGTGCCAGCAGTCGATCCGGGCCCCCCAACGAGCAGTACTTC; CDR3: CASSRSGPPNEQYF
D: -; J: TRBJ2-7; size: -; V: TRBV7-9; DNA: TGTGCCAGCAGCGAGTATGCTAGCTCCTACAAGCAGTACTTC; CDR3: CASSEYASSYKQYF
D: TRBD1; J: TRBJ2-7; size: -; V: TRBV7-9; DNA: TGTGCCAGCAGCCCAGACAGGGAGATCTACGAGCAGTACTTC; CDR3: CASSPDREIYEQYF
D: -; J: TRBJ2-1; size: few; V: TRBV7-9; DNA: TGTGCCAGCAGCTTAGCGGGGGTGGACGGTGAGCAGTTCTTC; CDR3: CASSLAGVDGEQFF
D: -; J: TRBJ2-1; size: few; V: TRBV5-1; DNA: TGCGCCAGCAGCCCTACCCTGCAGTCTTCTGGGAAGTTCTTC; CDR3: CASSPTLQSSGKFF
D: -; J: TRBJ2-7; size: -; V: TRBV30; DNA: TGTGCCTGGGGACCGAGAGGGGCCCGAACCTACGAGCAGTACTTC; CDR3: CAWGPRGARTYEQYF
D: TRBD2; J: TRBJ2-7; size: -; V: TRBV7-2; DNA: TGTGCCAGCAGCTGCCACGGGGGGGCCTCCTACGAGCAGTACTTC; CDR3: CASSCHGGASYEQYF
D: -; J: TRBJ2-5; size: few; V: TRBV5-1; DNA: TGCGCCAGCAGCTTGGGGCGGGTCTTTGAGACCCAGTACTTC; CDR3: CASSLGRVFETQYF
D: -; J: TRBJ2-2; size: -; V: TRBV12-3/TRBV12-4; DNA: TGTGCCAGCAGTTTAGGGCTTGGAGGGACCGGGGAGCTGTTTTTT; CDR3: CASSLGLGGTGELFF
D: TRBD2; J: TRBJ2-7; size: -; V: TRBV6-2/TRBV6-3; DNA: TGTGCCAGCAAGCCACCGGGGACTAGCTCCTACGAGCAGTACTTC; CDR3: CASKPPGTSSYEQYF
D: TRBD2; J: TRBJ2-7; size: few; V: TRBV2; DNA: TGTGCCAGCAGGGCGGGAGACTCCTACGAGCAGTACTTC; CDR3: CASRAGDSYEQYF
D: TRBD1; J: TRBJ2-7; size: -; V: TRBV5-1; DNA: TGCGCCAGCAGCCAGCGGACAGGGGATGCCTACGAGCAGTACTTC; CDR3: CASSQRTGDAYEQYF
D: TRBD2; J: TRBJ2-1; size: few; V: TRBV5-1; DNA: TGCGCCAGCAGCTTGGATCCCGGGAGGGCCAACAATGAGCAGTTCTTC; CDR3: CASSLDPGRANNEQFF
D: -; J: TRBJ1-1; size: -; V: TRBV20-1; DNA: TGCAGTGCTACAGGGGCGGACACTGAAGCTTTCTTT; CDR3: CSATGADTEAFF
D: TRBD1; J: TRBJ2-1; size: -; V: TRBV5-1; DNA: TGCGCCAGCAGCAGGGGACAGGGGGCCCACAATGAGCAGTTCTTC; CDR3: CASSRGQGAHNEQFF
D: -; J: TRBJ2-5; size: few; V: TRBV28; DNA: TGTGCCAGCAGTTTGGGTGAGATCGGGGAGACCCAGTACTTC; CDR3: CASSLGEIGETQYF
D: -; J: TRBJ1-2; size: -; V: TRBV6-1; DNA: TGTGCCAGCAGTCCCGGTGGACAAACCCGATATGGCTACACCTTC; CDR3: CASSPGGQTRYGYTF
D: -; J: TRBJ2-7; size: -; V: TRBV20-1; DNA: TGCAGTGCTAGTGGGCCCGGGAGTCCCTACGAGCAGTACTTC; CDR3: CSASGPGSPYEQYF
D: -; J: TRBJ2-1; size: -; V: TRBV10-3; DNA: TGTGCCATCAGTGAGTCGATCGAGAACGGAACCCCATGGAATGAGCAGTTCTTC; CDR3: CAISESIENGTPWNEQFF
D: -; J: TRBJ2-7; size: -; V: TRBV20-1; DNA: TGCAGTGCTAGAACCGGGTTCTCCTACGAGCAGTACTTC; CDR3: CSARTGFSYEQYF
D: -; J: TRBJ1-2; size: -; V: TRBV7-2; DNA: TGTGCCAGCAGCTTAGTTGGGACAAGCCCTCATGGCTACACCTTC; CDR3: CASSLVGTSPHGYTF